This T cell receptor (beta chain) was retrieved from a study of blood T cell repertoires in COVID-19. Generated by immunoSEQ multiplex PCR, the TCRdb table keeps only in-frame clones and is missing some. The sample includes approximately 200,000 clones, about 85% of them seen just once. The CDR3 sequence is 19 residues long. Unmatched junction bases numbered 12, after V lost 0 bases and J lost 1 base. Germline V lookup: CDR1 LGHNA, CDR2 YSLEER. Sequencing was carried out using PBMCs or T cells enriched from blood (not recorded which). The TCR was taken from a man aged 40-55 years who had recovered from COVID-19. V usage is TRBV4-3 and J usage is TRBJ1-5; 7 bases align to TRBD1. CDR3 loop: CASSQDFQGEFSSNQPQHF. The DNA of the CDR3 is TGCGCCAGCAGCCAAGATTTCCAGGGGGAGTTTAGCAGCAATCAGCCCCAGCATTTT.